The following is a T cell receptor beta chain sequence with its context. Its antigen is unknown. Method: immunoSEQ multiplex PCR; TCRdb's copy keeps in-frame clones and lacks some. The sample holds roughly 50,000 clones; 70% to 90% are singletons and the top ten take less than 5%. This specimen comes from a study of T cell responses to AZD1222 COVID-19 vaccine. Turning to the study itself: Second-dose intervals near 4 or 12 weeks were combined.

Overall study findings and caveats: Spike-specific TCR breadth and depth rose after two AZD1222 doses. Samples come after the peak T cell response, not at day 14. Targeting of unmutated variant regions was reportedly seen in nearly half of spike-specific TCRs.

The CDR3 is 13 residues long. Trimming shortened V by 5 bases and J by 3 bases, and 10 bases separated the two germline ends. The sequence derives from an adult in good health. The chain couples TRBV12-3 or TRBV12-4 to TRBJ1-1, with unresolved D. The sequencing used peripheral blood, collected on day 0 of AZD1222 vaccination. CDR3 coding DNA: TGTGCCAGCAGTCCCCAAGTGGACACTGAAGCTTTCTTT. Amino acid sequence: CASSPQVDTEAFF.